This is a list of T cell receptor beta chains from one sample in a study of CD8 T cells in Susac syndrome. Via MiXCR, TCRdb re-called the immunoSEQ multiplex PCR reads, giving one row per CDR3 protein. The data show some 400,000 distinct CDR3 sequences, around 85% seen once. Sequenced input: CD8+ T cells from PBMCs. The receptors were gathered from a human donor with multiple sclerosis. Both conserved end residues are part of each CDR3. The order of the fields is J gene, clone size, D gene, V gene, CDR3 DNA, CDR3 protein. D genes are given only for firm matches. Not every row has a clone size; where given, it reads once, few, many or a size class.

j_gene: TRBJ2-1
abundance: once
d_gene: -
v_gene: TRBV2
CDR3nt: TGTGCCAGCAACCTGGTTGAAAAGCCAGTTCGCAATGAGCAGTTCTTC
CDR3aa: CASNLVEKPVRNEQFF

j_gene: TRBJ1-5
abundance: few
d_gene: TRBD1
v_gene: TRBV6-1
CDR3nt: TGTGCCAGCACCGGTCTAGACAGGGGGCGTTTGATGAGCAATCAGCCCCAGCATTTT
CDR3aa: CASTGLDRGRLMSNQPQHF

j_gene: TRBJ2-7
abundance: once
d_gene: -
v_gene: TRBV10-3
CDR3nt: TGTGCCATCAGTGAGACCTACGAGCAGTACTTC
CDR3aa: CAISETYEQYF

j_gene: TRBJ2-2
abundance: -
d_gene: TRBD2
v_gene: TRBV6-5
CDR3nt: TGTGCCAGCAGTTACGATTCGGGGGGCACCGGGGAGCTGTTTTTT
CDR3aa: CASSYDSGGTGELFF

j_gene: TRBJ2-2
abundance: -
d_gene: -
v_gene: TRBV7-3
CDR3nt: TGTGCCAGCAGCTTAATACCCACATCGGGCACCGGGGAGCTGTTTTTT
CDR3aa: CASSLIPTSGTGELFF

j_gene: TRBJ2-7
abundance: -
d_gene: -
v_gene: TRBV7-9
CDR3nt: TGTGCCAGCAGCTCCTCAAACCTCGCTACAGGTTCCTACGAGCAGTACTTC
CDR3aa: CASSSSNLATGSYEQYF

j_gene: TRBJ1-1
abundance: -
d_gene: -
v_gene: TRBV7-4
CDR3nt: TGTGCCAGCAGCCCTAACAGAGAGAACACTGAAGCTTTCTTT
CDR3aa: CASSPNRENTEAFF

j_gene: TRBJ2-2
abundance: once
d_gene: TRBD2
v_gene: TRBV7-9
CDR3nt: TGTGCCAGCAGCATTATCGGGACTAGCAACACCGGGGAGCTGTTTTTT
CDR3aa: CASSIIGTSNTGELFF

j_gene: TRBJ1-3
abundance: -
d_gene: -
v_gene: TRBV7-9
CDR3nt: TGTGCCAGCACCCCTTCTGACCCTGGAAACACCATATATTTT
CDR3aa: CASTPSDPGNTIYF

j_gene: TRBJ2-7
abundance: -
d_gene: TRBD2
v_gene: TRBV28
CDR3nt: TGTGCCAGCAGTGACGTAGCGGGAGGGCCGGGGGAGCAGTACTTC
CDR3aa: CASSDVAGGPGEQYF

j_gene: TRBJ2-1
abundance: -
d_gene: -
v_gene: TRBV12-5
CDR3nt: TGTGCTAGTGGTTTGAATTCGGGCAACTCCTACAATGAGCAGTTCTTC
CDR3aa: CASGLNSGNSYNEQFF

j_gene: TRBJ2-7
abundance: -
d_gene: -
v_gene: TRBV19
CDR3nt: TGTGCCAGTTTCGGCAGCTCCTACGAGCAGTACTTC
CDR3aa: CASFGSSYEQYF

j_gene: TRBJ2-7
abundance: -
d_gene: -
v_gene: TRBV13
CDR3nt: TGTGCCAGCAGCCCCCACCGAGGGGAACTAGCCTCCTACGAGCAGTACTTC
CDR3aa: CASSPHRGELASYEQYF

j_gene: TRBJ2-7
abundance: -
d_gene: -
v_gene: TRBV20-1
CDR3nt: TGCAGTGCTAGCCGAGGGGATAGGCTCCCCCACGAGCAGTACTTC
CDR3aa: CSASRGDRLPHEQYF

j_gene: TRBJ1-5
abundance: once
d_gene: TRBD1
v_gene: TRBV5-6
CDR3nt: TGTGCCAGCAGCCTGGGACAGGGCCCCAATCAGCCCCAGCATTTT
CDR3aa: CASSLGQGPNQPQHF

j_gene: TRBJ1-1
abundance: -
d_gene: -
v_gene: TRBV3-1
CDR3nt: TGTGCCAGCAGCCCTGGGATCTCCGGCACTGAAGCTTTCTTT
CDR3aa: CASSPGISGTEAFF

j_gene: TRBJ1-4
abundance: -
d_gene: -
v_gene: TRBV12-3/TRBV12-4
CDR3nt: TGTGCCAGCAGTTTAGGGGCAGAAATGCTAACTAATGAAAAACTGTTTTTT
CDR3aa: CASSLGAEMLTNEKLFF

j_gene: TRBJ2-7
abundance: -
d_gene: TRBD1
v_gene: TRBV10-3
CDR3nt: TGTGCCACCCGGACAGGGGTATCCTACGAGCAGTACTTC
CDR3aa: CATRTGVSYEQYF

j_gene: TRBJ1-1
abundance: -
d_gene: -
v_gene: TRBV7-9
CDR3nt: TGTGCCGAGAACCGGGGAGTTAACACTGAAGCTTTCTTT
CDR3aa: CAENRGVNTEAFF

j_gene: TRBJ1-4
abundance: -
d_gene: -
v_gene: TRBV7-7
CDR3nt: TGTGCTAGCAGCTCTTCTACTAATGAAAAACTGTTTTTT
CDR3aa: CASSSSTNEKLFF

j_gene: TRBJ2-3
abundance: -
d_gene: TRBD2
v_gene: TRBV15
CDR3nt: TGTGCCACCAGCAGTGCGGCTAGCGGGGACCCTAGCACAGATACGCAGTATTTT
CDR3aa: CATSSAASGDPSTDTQYF

j_gene: TRBJ2-5
abundance: -
d_gene: TRBD2
v_gene: TRBV6-5
CDR3nt: TGTGCCAGCAGTTACGGCGGGGGGCTCGAGACCCAGTACTTC
CDR3aa: CASSYGGGLETQYF

j_gene: TRBJ2-1
abundance: once
d_gene: -
v_gene: TRBV7-8
CDR3nt: TGTGCCAGCAGCCCAGACGGGCATGAGCAGTTCTTC
CDR3aa: CASSPDGHEQFF

j_gene: TRBJ2-7
abundance: -
d_gene: TRBD1
v_gene: TRBV30
CDR3nt: TGTGCCTGGAGGACCCAGGGGGACAGGGACTACGAGCAGTACTTC
CDR3aa: CAWRTQGDRDYEQYF

j_gene: TRBJ1-4
abundance: once
d_gene: -
v_gene: TRBV27
CDR3nt: TGTGCCAGCAGTTTAAGGGGTGCAAGGACTAATGAAAAACTGTTTTTT
CDR3aa: CASSLRGARTNEKLFF

j_gene: TRBJ1-1
abundance: -
d_gene: -
v_gene: TRBV11-2
CDR3nt: TGTGCCAGCAGCTTAAGGGGGGAAGCTTTCTTT
CDR3aa: CASSLRGEAFF

j_gene: TRBJ2-1
abundance: -
d_gene: -
v_gene: TRBV27
CDR3nt: TGTGCCATCAGTCGGTCGGGAACCTACAATGAGCAGTTCTTC
CDR3aa: CAISRSGTYNEQFF

j_gene: TRBJ2-1
abundance: -
d_gene: -
v_gene: TRBV28
CDR3nt: TGTGCCAGCAGTTTAGAGGGCCTAAACTACAATGAGCAGTTCTTC
CDR3aa: CASSLEGLNYNEQFF